This TCR beta chain emerged from a study of beta chain features in type 1 diabetes. Isolated RNA was reverse transcribed in full, so expressed TCRB transcripts were sequenced. The repertoire was sequenced with immunoSEQ multiplex PCR; TCRdb's copy has only in-frame clones and lacks some. The sample contains around 160,000 clones, around 9% of which appear only once. General observations from the study: Diminished insertions and augmented deletions at VDJ junctions characterized type 1 diabetes patients. Among all four CD4+ subsets, Type 1 diabetes patients had TCRB CDR3s that were moderately but significantly shorter. cDNA-based sequencing might over-represent cells highly expressing TCR. Whatever favoring of shorter templates PCR might show would apply equally to patients and controls.

A word on this clone: What it binds is not known.

The CDR3 has 13 residues. V lost 5 bases to trimming and J lost 7 bases; unmatched junction nucleotides: 7. Germline CDR1 is SGHDN and CDR2 is FVKESK. Purity (above 95%) was reached by all sorted populations. The sample taken for sequencing was central memory CD4+ T cells from blood. This TCR derives from a woman aged 25 to 39 with type 1 diabetes. This chain links TRBV14 with TRBJ1-2, with 7 bases identical to TRBD1. Here the CDR3 DNA reads TGTGCCAGCAGCGGACAGGAACTAAGTGGCTACACCTTC. As protein: CASSGQELSGYTF.